This TCR beta chain was obtained from a study of identical twins. This CDR3 has 13 amino acids. Trimming removed 2 bases from V and 2 bases from J, with 6 bases in between. Germline CDR1 is MNHNS and CDR2 is SASEGT. This clonotype was recorded many times. One entry per CDR3 protein results from TCRdb running MiXCR on the 5' RACE reads. The profile shows about 150,000 distinct CDR3 sequences, around 3.5% of them singletons. This receptor was identified in a young man in good health. The rearrangement joins TRBV6-1 to TRBJ1-2; D is undetermined. Sequencing used memory T cells sorted from blood. The CDR3: CASSEQANYGYTF. CDR3 DNA: TGTGCCAGCAGTGAACAGGCCAACTATGGCTACACCTTC.